The rows below give T cell receptor beta chains drawn from one sample of a study of early T cells in non-severe SARS-CoV-2 infection. TCRdb re-derived calls from the 5' RACE reads in MiXCR, one entry per CDR3 protein. Of tens of thousands of distinct CDR3 sequences listed, around 10% are singletons. The source material was whole blood. These receptors were obtained from an adult who was a healthcare worker with PCR-confirmed SARS-CoV-2 infection or an uninfected control (not recorded which). Each CDR3 is given with its conserved first and last residue. A D gene is named only where the DNA matches it firmly. Expanded clones are given a class, and other clones once, few, many or no size at all.

D gene: TRBD2
clone size: many
V gene: TRBV19
J gene: TRBJ2-1
CDR3 protein: CASQPRGLAGVNEQFF
CDR3 DNA: TGTGCCAGCCAGCCCCGGGGACTAGCGGGAGTAAATGAGCAGTTCTTC

D gene: -
clone size: few
V gene: TRBV11-2
J gene: TRBJ2-2
CDR3 protein: CASTQTEVTGELFF
CDR3 DNA: TGTGCCAGCACCCAGACCGAAGTCACCGGGGAGCTGTTTTTT

D gene: -
clone size: -
V gene: TRBV10-2
J gene: TRBJ2-7
CDR3 protein: CASREASPRESWEQYF
CDR3 DNA: TGCGCCAGCAGGGAGGCCTCACCCCGAGAGTCGTGGGAGCAGTACTTC

D gene: -
clone size: many
V gene: TRBV12-3/TRBV12-4
J gene: TRBJ1-1
CDR3 protein: CASRDGRDTEAFF
CDR3 DNA: TGTGCCTCCCGGGACGGGCGGGACACTGAAGCTTTCTTT

D gene: -
clone size: many
V gene: TRBV14
J gene: TRBJ2-7
CDR3 protein: CASSQGSNPSYEQYF
CDR3 DNA: TGTGCCAGCAGCCAAGGGAGTAACCCATCCTACGAGCAGTACTTC

D gene: -
clone size: -
V gene: TRBV6-1
J gene: TRBJ1-5
CDR3 protein: CASTQQGGTHQPQHF
CDR3 DNA: TGTGCCAGCACCCAACAGGGCGGAACGCATCAGCCCCAGCATTTT

D gene: -
clone size: -
V gene: TRBV2
J gene: TRBJ2-7
CDR3 protein: CASIGALYEQYF
CDR3 DNA: TGTGCCAGCATTGGGGCCCTCTACGAGCAGTACTTC

D gene: -
clone size: -
V gene: TRBV20-1
J gene: TRBJ2-3
CDR3 protein: CSAIAAGQRTDTQYF
CDR3 DNA: TGCAGTGCCATAGCCGCGGGACAGAGAACAGATACGCAGTATTTT

D gene: -
clone size: -
V gene: TRBV30
J gene: TRBJ1-3
CDR3 protein: CAWKRVVTGNTIYF
CDR3 DNA: TGTGCCTGGAAAAGGGTAGTGACTGGAAACACCATATATTTT

D gene: -
clone size: few
V gene: TRBV3-1
J gene: TRBJ2-5
CDR3 protein: CASSFLQETQYF
CDR3 DNA: TGTGCCAGCAGCTTTCTTCAAGAGACCCAGTACTTC

D gene: -
clone size: few
V gene: TRBV12-3/TRBV12-4
J gene: TRBJ1-1
CDR3 protein: CASIQVLGNTEAFF
CDR3 DNA: TGTGCCAGCATCCAGGTCCTGGGGAACACTGAAGCTTTCTTT

D gene: TRBD2
clone size: -
V gene: TRBV28
J gene: TRBJ2-3
CDR3 protein: CASSSPPGGTDTQYF
CDR3 DNA: TGTGCCAGCAGTTCCCCACCGGGAGGGACAGATACGCAGTATTTT

D gene: TRBD1
clone size: many
V gene: TRBV28
J gene: TRBJ1-2
CDR3 protein: CASSSGTGMVGYTF
CDR3 DNA: TGTGCCAGCAGTTCAGGGACAGGGATGGTTGGCTACACCTTC

D gene: -
clone size: few
V gene: TRBV4-1
J gene: TRBJ1-5
CDR3 protein: CASSQDAAGRQPQHF
CDR3 DNA: TGCGCCAGCAGCCAAGACGCTGCGGGCCGTCAGCCCCAGCATTTT

D gene: -
clone size: -
V gene: TRBV4-1
J gene: TRBJ2-4
CDR3 protein: CASSQASKGTSIAKNIQYF
CDR3 DNA: TGCGCCAGCAGCCAAGCGAGCAAGGGAACCTCCATAGCCAAAAACATTCAGTACTTC

D gene: -
clone size: few
V gene: TRBV28
J gene: TRBJ1-2
CDR3 protein: CASSLRGNGYTF
CDR3 DNA: TGTGCCAGCAGTTTACGGGGTAATGGCTACACCTTC

D gene: TRBD1
clone size: many
V gene: TRBV28
J gene: TRBJ1-2
CDR3 protein: CASSWGQRRYGYTF
CDR3 DNA: TGTGCCAGCAGTTGGGGACAGCGGCGTTATGGCTACACCTTC

D gene: -
clone size: -
V gene: TRBV10-2
J gene: TRBJ2-5
CDR3 protein: CASSTWQETQYF
CDR3 DNA: TGCGCCAGCAGTACCTGGCAAGAGACCCAGTACTTC

D gene: TRBD2
clone size: -
V gene: TRBV20-1
J gene: TRBJ2-1
CDR3 protein: CSAESTGLAGGLQFF
CDR3 DNA: TGCAGTGCTGAATCAACGGGACTAGCGGGGGGCCTGCAGTTCTTC

D gene: -
clone size: -
V gene: TRBV28
J gene: TRBJ2-7
CDR3 protein: CASSTAGTLMTQYF
CDR3 DNA: TGTGCCAGCAGTACCGCCGGGACTCTTATGACTCAGTACTTC

D gene: -
clone size: many
V gene: TRBV29-1
J gene: TRBJ2-3
CDR3 protein: CSVDTRGSTDTQYF
CDR3 DNA: TGCAGCGTGGACACCCGAGGGAGCACAGATACGCAGTATTTT

D gene: TRBD2
clone size: many
V gene: TRBV29-1
J gene: TRBJ2-5
CDR3 protein: CSVGLAGGQTQYF
CDR3 DNA: TGCAGCGTTGGACTAGCGGGGGGCCAGACCCAGTACTTC